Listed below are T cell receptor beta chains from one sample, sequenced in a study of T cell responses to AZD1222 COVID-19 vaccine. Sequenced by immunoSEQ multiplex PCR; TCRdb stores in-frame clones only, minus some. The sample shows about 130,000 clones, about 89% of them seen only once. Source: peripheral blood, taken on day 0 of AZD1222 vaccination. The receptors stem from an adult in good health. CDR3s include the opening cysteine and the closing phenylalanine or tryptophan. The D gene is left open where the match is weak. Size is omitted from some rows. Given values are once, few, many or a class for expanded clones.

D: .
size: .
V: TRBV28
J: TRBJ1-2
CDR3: CASSLWVYGYTF
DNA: TGTGCCAGCAGTTTATGGGTCTATGGCTACACCTTC

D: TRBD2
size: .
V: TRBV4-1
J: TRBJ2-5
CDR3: CASSQDPLAGVQETQYF
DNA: TGCGCCAGCAGCCAAGACCCGCTAGCGGGCGTCCAAGAGACCCAGTACTTC

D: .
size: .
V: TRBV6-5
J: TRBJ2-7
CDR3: CASKMGVLYEQYF
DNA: TGTGCCAGCAAAATGGGGGTTCTCTACGAGCAGTACTTC

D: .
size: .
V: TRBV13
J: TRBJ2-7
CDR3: CASSLDGVSYEQYF
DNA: TGTGCCAGCAGCTTGGACGGAGTCTCCTACGAGCAGTACTTC

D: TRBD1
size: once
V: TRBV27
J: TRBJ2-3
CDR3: CASSFPRGPQYF
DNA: TGTGCCAGCAGTTTCCCAAGGGGGCCGCAGTATTTT

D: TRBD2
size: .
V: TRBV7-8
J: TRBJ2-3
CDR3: CASSLAGTTDTQYF
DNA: TGTGCCAGCAGCCTAGCGGGAACCACAGATACGCAGTATTTT

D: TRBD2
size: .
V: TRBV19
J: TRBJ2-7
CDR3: CASSERTSGSGYEQYF
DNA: TGTGCCAGTAGTGAACGGACTAGCGGGAGCGGATACGAGCAGTACTTC

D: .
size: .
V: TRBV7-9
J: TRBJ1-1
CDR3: CASSSGQPPEAFF
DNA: TGTGCCAGCAGCTCCGGACAGCCTCCGGAAGCTTTCTTT

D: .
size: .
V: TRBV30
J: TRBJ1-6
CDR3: CAWNSGSGLHF
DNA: TGTGCCTGGAATTCGGGGTCGGGCCTCCACTTT

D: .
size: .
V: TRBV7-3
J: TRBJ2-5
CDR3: CASSLTAPGLGETQYF
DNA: TGTGCCAGCAGCTTAACGGCCCCAGGGTTAGGAGAGACCCAGTACTTC

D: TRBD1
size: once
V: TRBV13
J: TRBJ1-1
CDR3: CASSLVRGGDEAFF
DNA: TGTGCCAGCAGCTTAGTTCGAGGGGGCGATGAAGCTTTCTTT

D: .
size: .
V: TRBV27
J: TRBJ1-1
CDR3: CASSLRGYTEAFF
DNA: TGTGCCAGCAGTTTAAGGGGATACACTGAAGCTTTCTTT

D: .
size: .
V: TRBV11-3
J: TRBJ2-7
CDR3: CASSLPGLLYEQYF
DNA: TGTGCCAGCAGCTTACCGGGACTCCTCTACGAGCAGTACTTC

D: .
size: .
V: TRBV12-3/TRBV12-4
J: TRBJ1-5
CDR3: CASAQQGSQPQHF
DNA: TGTGCCAGCGCCCAACAGGGATCTCAGCCCCAGCATTTT